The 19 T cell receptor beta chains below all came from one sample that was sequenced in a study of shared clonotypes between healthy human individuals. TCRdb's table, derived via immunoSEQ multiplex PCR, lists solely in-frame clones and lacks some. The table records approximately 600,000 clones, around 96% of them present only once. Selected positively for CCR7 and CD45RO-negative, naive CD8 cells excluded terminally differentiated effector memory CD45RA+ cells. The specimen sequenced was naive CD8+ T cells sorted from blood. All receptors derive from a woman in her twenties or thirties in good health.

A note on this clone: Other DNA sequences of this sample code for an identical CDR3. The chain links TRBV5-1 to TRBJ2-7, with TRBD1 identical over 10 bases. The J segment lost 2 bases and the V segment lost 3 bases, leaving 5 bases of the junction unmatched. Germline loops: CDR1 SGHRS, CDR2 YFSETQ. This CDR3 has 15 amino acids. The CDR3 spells CASSSSGTGAYEQYF. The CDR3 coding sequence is TGCGCCAGCAGCTCCTCCGGGACAGGGGCCTACGAGCAGTACTTC.

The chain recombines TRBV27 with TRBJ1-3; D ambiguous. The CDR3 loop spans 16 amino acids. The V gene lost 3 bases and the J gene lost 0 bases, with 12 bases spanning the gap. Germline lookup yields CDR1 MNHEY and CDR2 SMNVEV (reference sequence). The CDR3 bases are TGTGCCAGCAGTTTGACGGCCCCCAGCTCTGGAAACACCATATATTTT. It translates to CASSLTAPSSGNTIYF.

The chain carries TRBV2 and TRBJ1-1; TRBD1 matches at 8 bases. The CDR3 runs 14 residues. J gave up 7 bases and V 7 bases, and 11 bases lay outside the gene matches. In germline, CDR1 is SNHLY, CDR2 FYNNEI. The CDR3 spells CASNSGTGYYEAFF. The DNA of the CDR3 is TGTGCCAGCAATTCCGGGACAGGTTACTATGAAGCTTTCTTT. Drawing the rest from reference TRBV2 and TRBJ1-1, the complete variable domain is EPEVTQTPSHQVTQMGQEVILRCVPISNHLYFYWYRQILGQKVEFLVSFYNNEISEKSEIFDDQFSVERPDGSNFTLKIRSTKLEDSAMYFCASNSGTGYYEAFFGQGTRLTVV.

In DNA, the CDR3 is TGTGCCAGTGCCTGGGGCTCCTACAATGAGCAGTTCTTC. This encodes CASAWGSYNEQFF. The chain carries TRBV19 and TRBJ2-1; no firm D call. Deletions cut 8 bases from V and 0 bases from J, with 8 bases between. Per the germline V gene, CDR1 is LNHDA and CDR2 is SQIVND (reference sequence). The CDR3 contains 13 residues.

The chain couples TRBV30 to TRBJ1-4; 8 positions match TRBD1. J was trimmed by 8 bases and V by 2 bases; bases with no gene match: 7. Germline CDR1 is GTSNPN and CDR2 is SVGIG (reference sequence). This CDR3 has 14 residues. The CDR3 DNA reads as TGTGCCTGGAGTTCAAGGACAGGGAGAGAAAAACTGTTTTTT. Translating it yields CAWSSRTGREKLFF.

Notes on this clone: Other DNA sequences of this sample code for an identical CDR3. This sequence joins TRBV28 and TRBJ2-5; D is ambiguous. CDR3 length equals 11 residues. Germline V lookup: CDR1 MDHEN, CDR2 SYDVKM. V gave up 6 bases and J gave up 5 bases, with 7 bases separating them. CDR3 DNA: TGTGCCAGCAGCCTCGGCGAGACCCAGTACTTC. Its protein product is CASSLGETQYF.

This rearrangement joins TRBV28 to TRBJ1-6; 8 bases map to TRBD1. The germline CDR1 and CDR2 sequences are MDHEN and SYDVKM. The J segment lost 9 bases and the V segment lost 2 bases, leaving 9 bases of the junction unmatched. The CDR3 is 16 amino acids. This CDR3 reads CASSLPGTGPGSPLHF. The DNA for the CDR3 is TGTGCCAGCAGTTTACCAGGGACAGGTCCGGGTTCACCCCTCCACTTT.

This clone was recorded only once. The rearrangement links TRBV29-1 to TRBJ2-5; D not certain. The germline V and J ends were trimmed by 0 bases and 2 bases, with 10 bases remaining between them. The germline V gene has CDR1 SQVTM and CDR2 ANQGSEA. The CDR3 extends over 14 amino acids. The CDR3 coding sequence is TGCAGCGTTGAAGATCGGGCTCGACAAGAGACCCAGTACTTC. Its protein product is CSVEDRARQETQYF.

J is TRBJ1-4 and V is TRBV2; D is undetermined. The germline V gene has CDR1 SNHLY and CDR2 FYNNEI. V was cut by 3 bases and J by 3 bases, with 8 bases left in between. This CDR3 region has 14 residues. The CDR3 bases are TGTGCCAGCAGTGATATAGGGTCTAATGAAAAACTGTTTTTT. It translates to CASSDIGSNEKLFF.

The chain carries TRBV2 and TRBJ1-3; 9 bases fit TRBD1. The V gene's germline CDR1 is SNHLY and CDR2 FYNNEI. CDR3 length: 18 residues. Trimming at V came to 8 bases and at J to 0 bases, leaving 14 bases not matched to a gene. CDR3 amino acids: CASRYKHRGLSSGNTIYF. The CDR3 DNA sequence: TGTGCCAGCCGATATAAACACAGGGGGCTAAGCTCTGGAAACACCATATATTTT.

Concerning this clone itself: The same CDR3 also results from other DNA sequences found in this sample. CDR3 amino acids: CASSPGTVYEQYF. The CDR3 DNA reads as TGTGCCAGCAGTCCGGGGACAGTCTACGAGCAGTACTTC. This chain links TRBV27 with TRBJ2-7; TRBD1 matches 7 bases. This CDR3 region has 13 residues. Unmatched junction bases numbered 4, after V lost 5 bases and J lost 3 bases. Germline-derived CDR1 and CDR2 are MNHEY and SMNVEV (reference sequence).

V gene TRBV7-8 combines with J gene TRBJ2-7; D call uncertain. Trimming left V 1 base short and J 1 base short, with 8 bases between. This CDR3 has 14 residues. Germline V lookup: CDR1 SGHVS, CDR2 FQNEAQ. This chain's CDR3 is CASSLDVYSYEQYF. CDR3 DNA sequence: TGTGCCAGCAGCTTAGACGTTTATTCCTACGAGCAGTACTTC.

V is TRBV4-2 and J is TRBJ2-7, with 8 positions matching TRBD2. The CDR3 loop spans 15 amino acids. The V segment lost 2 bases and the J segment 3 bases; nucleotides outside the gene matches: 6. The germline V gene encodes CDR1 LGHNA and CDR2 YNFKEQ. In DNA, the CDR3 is TGTGCCAGCAGCCAACCTGGGACTAGTGGCTACGAGCAGTACTTC. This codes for CASSQPGTSGYEQYF.

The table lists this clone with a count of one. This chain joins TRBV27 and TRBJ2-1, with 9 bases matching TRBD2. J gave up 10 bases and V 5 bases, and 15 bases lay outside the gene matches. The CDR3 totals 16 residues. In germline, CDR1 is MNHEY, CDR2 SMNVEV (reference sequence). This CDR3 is CASSPHWASGVMEQFF. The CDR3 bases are TGTGCCAGCAGTCCCCACTGGGCTAGCGGGGTCATGGAGCAGTTCTTC.

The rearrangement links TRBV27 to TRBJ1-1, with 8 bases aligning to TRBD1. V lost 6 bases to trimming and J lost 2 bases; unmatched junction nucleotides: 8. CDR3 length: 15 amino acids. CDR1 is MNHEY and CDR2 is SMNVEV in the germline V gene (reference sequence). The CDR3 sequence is CASRDGQGKNTEAFF. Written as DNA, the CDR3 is TGTGCCAGCAGAGATGGACAGGGAAAAAACACTGAAGCTTTCTTT.

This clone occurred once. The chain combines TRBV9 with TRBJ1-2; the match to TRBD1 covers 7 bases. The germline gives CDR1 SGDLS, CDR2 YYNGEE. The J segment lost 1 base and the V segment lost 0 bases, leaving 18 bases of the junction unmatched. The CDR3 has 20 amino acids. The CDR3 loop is CASSVAALTGTDKDNYGYTF. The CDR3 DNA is TGTGCCAGCAGCGTAGCCGCCTTAACCGGGACAGATAAAGATAACTATGGCTACACCTTC.

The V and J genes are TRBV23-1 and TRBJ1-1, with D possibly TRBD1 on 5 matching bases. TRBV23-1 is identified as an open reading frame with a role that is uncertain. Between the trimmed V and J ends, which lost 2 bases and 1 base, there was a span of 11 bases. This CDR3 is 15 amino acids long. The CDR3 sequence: CASSQPDTQNTEAFF. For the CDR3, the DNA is TGCGCCAGCAGTCAACCGGACACCCAGAACACTGAAGCTTTCTTT.

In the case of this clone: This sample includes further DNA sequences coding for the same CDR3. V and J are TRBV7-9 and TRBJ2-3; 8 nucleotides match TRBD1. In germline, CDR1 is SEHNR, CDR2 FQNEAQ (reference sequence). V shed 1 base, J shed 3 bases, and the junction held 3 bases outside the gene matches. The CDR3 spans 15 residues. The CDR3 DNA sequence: TGTGCCAGCAGCTTAGGACAGGGGTTGACAGATACGCAGTATTTT. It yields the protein CASSLGQGLTDTQYF.

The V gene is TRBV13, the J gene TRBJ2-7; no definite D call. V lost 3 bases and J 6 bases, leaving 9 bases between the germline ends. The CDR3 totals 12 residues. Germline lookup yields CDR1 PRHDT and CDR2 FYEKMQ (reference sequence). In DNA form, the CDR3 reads TGTGCCAGCAGCTTTCCCGGTATCGAGCAGTACTTC. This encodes CASSFPGIEQYF.